This entry describes one T cell receptor beta chain. Per the germline V gene, CDR1 is SGHTA and CDR2 is FQGNSA. The CDR3 contains 14 residues. V was clipped by 5 bases and J by 2 bases, with 10 bases between them. The entry originates in a study of cytotoxic CD8 clonotypes in ibrutinib-treated CLL. The repertoire was sequenced with immunoSEQ multiplex PCR; TCRdb's copy has only in-frame clones and lacks some. The table lists some 130,000 clones, under 90% of them singletons. The V gene is TRBV7-2, the J gene TRBJ1-5, with no clear D. The starting material was PBMCs, obtained after 24 months of ibrutinib treatment. The source is a human donor with chronic lymphocytic leukemia. In DNA form, the CDR3 reads TGTGCCAGCAGCGAGCAGAGGGGCAATCAGCCCCAGCATTTT. This encodes CASSEQRGNQPQHF.